The clone carrying this T cell receptor (beta chain) showed up just once. The entry originates in a study of control samples from healthy donors and cancer patients. This CDR3 spans 13 amino acids. The germline V gene has CDR1 KGHSH and CDR2 LQKENI. V lost 4 bases and J lost 8; bases outside the gene matches: 4. Some clones are missing from TCRdb's copy, which holds only in-frame ones; the method was immunoSEQ multiplex PCR. The sample lists under 95,000 clones; approximately 90% were seen once. This sequence originates from a woman aged 30 to 39 in good health. The chain joins TRBV18 to TRBJ1-4; TRBD1 agrees at 7 bases. The sample comprised blood. The CDR3 DNA follows: TGTGCCAGCTCACGAGGGACAGAAGAAAAACTGTTTTTT. It yields the protein CASSRGTEEKLFF. The whole variable domain, filled in from reference TRBV18 and TRBJ1-4, reads NAGVMQNPRHLVRRRGQEARLRCSPMKGHSHVYWYRQLPEEGLKFMVYLQKENIIDESGMPKERFSAEFPKEGPSILRIQQVVRGDSAAYFCASSRGTEEKLFFGSGTQLSVL.